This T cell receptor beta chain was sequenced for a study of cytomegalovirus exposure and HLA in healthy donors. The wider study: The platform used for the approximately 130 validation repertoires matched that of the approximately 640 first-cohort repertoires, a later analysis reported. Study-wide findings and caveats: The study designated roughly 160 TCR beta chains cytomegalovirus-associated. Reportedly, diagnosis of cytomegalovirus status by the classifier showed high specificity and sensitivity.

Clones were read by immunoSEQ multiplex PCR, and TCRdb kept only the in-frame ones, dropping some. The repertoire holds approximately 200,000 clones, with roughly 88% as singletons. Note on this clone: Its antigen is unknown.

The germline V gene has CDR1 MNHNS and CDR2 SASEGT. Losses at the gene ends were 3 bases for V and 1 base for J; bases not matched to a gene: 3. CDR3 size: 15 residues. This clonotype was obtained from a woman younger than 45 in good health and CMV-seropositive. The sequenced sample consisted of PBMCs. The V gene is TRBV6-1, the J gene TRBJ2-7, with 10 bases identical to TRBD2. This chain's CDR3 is CASSDLAGDSYEQYF. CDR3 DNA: TGTGCCAGCAGTGATCTAGCGGGAGATTCCTACGAGCAGTACTTC.